This record concerns one T cell receptor (beta chain) sequence. The antigen remains undetermined. The PCR was carried out with 60 Vbeta primers and 13 Jbeta primers. Only in-frame clones appear in the TCRdb table, and some are missing; sequencing was by immunoSEQ multiplex PCR. The table lists 89,000 or so clones, about 77% of them singletons. The J segment lost 10 bases and the V segment lost 5 bases, leaving 7 bases of the junction unmatched. The germline CDR1 and CDR2 sequences are MNHEY and SMNVEV (reference sequence). The CDR3 totals 15 residues. The entry originates in a study of cytomegalovirus exposure and HLA in healthy donors. General study points: The study listed around 150 cytomegalovirus-associated TCR beta chains. The likely origin of a cluster of highly shared sequence variants was a sequencing artifact.

This TCR came from a man in his 60s in good health and CMV-seronegative. The chain couples TRBV27 to TRBJ2-1; 14 bases are a match to TRBD2. Sequences were obtained from PBMCs. This CDR3 reads CASSLGTSGGAEQFF. As DNA, the CDR3 is TGTGCCAGCAGTCTTGGGACTAGCGGGGGAGCGGAGCAGTTCTTC.